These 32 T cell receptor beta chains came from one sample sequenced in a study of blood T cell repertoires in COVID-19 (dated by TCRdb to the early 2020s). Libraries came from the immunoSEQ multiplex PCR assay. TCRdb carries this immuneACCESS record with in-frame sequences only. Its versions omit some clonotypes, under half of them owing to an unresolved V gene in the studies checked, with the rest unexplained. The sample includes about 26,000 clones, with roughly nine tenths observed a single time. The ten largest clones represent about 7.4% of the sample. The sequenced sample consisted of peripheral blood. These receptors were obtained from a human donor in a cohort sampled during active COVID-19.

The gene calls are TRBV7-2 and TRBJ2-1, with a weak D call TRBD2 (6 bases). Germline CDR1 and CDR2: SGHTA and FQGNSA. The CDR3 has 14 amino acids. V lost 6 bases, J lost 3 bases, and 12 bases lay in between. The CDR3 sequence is CASRGGAHYNEQFF. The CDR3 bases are TGTGCCAGCAGGGGGGGTGCCCACTACAATGAGCAGTTCTTC.

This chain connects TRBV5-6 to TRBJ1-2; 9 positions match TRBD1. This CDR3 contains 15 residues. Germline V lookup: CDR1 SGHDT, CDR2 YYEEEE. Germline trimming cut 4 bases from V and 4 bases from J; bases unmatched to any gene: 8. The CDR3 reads CASSRPGQGIYGYTF. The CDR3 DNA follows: TGTGCCAGCAGCCGGCCGGGACAGGGAATCTATGGCTACACCTTC.

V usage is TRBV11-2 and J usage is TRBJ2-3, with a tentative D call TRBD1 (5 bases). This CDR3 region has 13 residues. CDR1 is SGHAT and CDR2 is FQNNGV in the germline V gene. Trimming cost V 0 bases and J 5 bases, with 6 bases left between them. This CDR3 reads CASSLDRVDTQYF. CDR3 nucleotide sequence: TGTGCCAGCAGCTTAGACAGGGTAGATACGCAGTATTTT. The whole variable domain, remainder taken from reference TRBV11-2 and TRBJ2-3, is EAGVAQSPRYKIIEKRQSVAFWCNPISGHATLYWYQQILGQGPKLLIQFQNNGVVDDSQLPKDRFSAERLKGVDSTLKIQPAKLEDSAVYLCASSLDRVDTQYFGPGTRLTVL.

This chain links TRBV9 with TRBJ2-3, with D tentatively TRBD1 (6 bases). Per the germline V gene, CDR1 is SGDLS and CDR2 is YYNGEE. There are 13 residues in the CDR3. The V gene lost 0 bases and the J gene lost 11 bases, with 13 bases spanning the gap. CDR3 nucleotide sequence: TGTGCCAGCAGCGTAGACCCGACAGGTCAGCAGTATTTT. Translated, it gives CASSVDPTGQQYF. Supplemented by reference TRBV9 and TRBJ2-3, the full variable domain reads DSGVTQTPKHLITATGQRVTLRCSPRSGDLSVYWYQQSLDQGLQFLIQYYNGEERAKGNILERFSAQQFPDLHSELNLSSLELGDSALYFCASSVDPTGQQYFGPGTRLTVL.

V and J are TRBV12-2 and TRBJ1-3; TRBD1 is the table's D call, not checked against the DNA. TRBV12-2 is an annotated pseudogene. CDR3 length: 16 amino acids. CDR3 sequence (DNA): TGTGCAAGTCGCCCAAGGGACAGGAGCTCTGGAAACACCATATATTTT. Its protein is CASRPRDRSSGNTIYF.

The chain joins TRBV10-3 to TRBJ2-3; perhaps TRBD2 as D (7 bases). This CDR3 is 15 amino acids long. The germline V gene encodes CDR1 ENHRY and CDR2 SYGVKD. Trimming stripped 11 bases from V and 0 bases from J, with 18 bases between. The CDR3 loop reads CASRGGRGSTDTQYF. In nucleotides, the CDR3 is TGTGCCTCCCGAGGGGGGCGGGGGAGCACAGATACGCAGTATTTT.

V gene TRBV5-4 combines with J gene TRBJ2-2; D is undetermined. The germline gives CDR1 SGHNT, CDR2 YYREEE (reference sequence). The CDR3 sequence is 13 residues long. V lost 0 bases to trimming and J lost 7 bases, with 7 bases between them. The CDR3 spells CASSLVQNGELFF. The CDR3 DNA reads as TGTGCCAGCAGCTTGGTCCAGAACGGGGAGCTGTTTTTT.

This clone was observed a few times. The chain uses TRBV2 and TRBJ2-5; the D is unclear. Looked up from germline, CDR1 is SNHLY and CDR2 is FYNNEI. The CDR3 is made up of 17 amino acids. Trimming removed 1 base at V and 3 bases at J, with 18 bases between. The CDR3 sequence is CASSEGAGFLGEETQYF. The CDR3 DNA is TGTGCCAGCAGTGAAGGGGCAGGATTTTTGGGTGAAGAGACCCAGTACTTC.

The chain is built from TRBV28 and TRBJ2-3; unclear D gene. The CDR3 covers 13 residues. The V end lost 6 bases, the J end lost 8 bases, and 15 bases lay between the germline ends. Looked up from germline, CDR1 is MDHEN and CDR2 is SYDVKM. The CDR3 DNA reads TGTGCCAGCAGCCTCCCCGCGGTGGGTACGCAGTATTTT. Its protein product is CASSLPAVGTQYF.

The CDR3 here is CASSIFGDRAEGYTF. Written as DNA, the CDR3 is TGTGCCAGCAGTATCTTCGGGGACAGGGCGGAAGGCTACACCTTC. This chain uses TRBV28 with TRBJ1-2, with 9 nucleotides matching TRBD1. The CDR3 is 15 amino acids. The junction had 12 bases not matched to a gene; V was cut back by 5 bases and J by 8 bases. The V gene's germline CDR1 is MDHEN and CDR2 SYDVKM.

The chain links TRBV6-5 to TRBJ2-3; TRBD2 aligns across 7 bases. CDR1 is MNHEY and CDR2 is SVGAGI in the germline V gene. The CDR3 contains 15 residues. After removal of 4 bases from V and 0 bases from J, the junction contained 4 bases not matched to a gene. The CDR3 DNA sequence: TGTGCCAGCAGTTTGAGCGGGGAGAGCACAGATACGCAGTATTTT. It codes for CASSLSGESTDTQYF.

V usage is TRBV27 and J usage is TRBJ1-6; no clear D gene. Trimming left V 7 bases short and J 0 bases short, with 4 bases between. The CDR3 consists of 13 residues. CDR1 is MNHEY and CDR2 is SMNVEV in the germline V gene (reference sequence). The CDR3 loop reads CASKSSYNSPLHF. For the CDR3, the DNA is TGTGCCAGCAAGAGCTCCTATAATTCACCCCTCCACTTT.

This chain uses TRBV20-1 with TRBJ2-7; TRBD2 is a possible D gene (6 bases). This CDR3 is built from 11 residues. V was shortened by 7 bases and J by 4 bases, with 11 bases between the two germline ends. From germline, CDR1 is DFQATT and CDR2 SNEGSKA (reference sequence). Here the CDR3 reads CSVYGTYEQYF. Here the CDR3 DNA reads TGCAGTGTTTACGGGACTTACGAGCAGTACTTC.

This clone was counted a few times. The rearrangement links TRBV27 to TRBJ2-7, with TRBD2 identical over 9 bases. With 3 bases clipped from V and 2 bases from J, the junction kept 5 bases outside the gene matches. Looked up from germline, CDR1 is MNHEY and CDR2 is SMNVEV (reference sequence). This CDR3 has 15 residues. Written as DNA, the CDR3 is TGTGCCAGCAGTTTGAGCGGGAGGTTACCCTACGAGCAGTACTTC. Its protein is CASSLSGRLPYEQYF.

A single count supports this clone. Written as DNA, the CDR3 is TGTGCCAGCAGCCCCGACAGGGTAACGTCCGATACGCAGTATTTT. Translation gives CASSPDRVTSDTQYF. V is TRBV5-6 and J is TRBJ2-3; TRBD1 matches 7 bases. Germline assignment: CDR1 SGHDT and CDR2 YYEEEE. V shed 4 bases, J shed 6 bases, and the junction held 11 bases outside the gene matches. The CDR3 runs to 15 residues.

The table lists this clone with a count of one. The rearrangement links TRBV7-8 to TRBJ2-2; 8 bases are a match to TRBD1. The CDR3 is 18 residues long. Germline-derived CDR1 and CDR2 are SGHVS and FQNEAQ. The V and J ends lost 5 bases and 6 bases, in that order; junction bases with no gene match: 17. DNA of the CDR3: TGTGCCAGCAGCCGACGGGCAGGGGGCGCAAATGGTCCCGGGGAGCTGTTTTTT. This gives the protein CASSRRAGGANGPGELFF. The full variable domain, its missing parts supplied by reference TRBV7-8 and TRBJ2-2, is GAGVSQSPRYKVAKRGQDVALRCDPISGHVSLFWYQQALGQGPEFLTYFQNEAQLDKSGLPSDRFFAERPEGSVSTLKIQRTQQEDSAVYLCASSRRAGGANGPGELFFGEGSRLTVL.

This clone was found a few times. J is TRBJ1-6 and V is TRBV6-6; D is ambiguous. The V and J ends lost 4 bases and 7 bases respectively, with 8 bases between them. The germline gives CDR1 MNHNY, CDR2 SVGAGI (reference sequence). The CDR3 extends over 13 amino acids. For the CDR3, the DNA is TGTGCCAGCAGTTCCAAACAGAATTCACCCCTCCACTTT. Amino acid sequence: CASSSKQNSPLHF.

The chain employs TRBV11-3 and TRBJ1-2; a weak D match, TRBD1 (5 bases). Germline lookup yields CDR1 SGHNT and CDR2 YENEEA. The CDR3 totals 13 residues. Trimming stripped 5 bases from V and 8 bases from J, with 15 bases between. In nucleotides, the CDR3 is TGTGCCAGCAGCAGTCCTCAGGGTCGGGGCTACACCTTC. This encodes CASSSPQGRGYTF.

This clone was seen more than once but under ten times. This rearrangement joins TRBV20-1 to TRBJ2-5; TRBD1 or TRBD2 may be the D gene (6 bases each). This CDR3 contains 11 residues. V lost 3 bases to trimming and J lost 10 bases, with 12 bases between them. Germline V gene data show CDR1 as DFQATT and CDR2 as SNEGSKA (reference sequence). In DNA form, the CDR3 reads TGCAGTGCTAGTGGGGGGCCGGACCAGTACTTC. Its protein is CSASGGPDQYF.

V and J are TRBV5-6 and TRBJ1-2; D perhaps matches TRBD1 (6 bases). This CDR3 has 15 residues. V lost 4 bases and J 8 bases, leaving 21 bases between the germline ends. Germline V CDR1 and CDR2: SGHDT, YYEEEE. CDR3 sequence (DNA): TGTGCCAGCAGCCACCCCGGGGGGGCGAGAGACGGCTACACCTTC. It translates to CASSHPGGARDGYTF. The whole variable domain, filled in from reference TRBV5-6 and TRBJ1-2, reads DAGVTQSPTHLIKTRGQQVTLRCSPKSGHDTVSWYQQALGQGPQFIFQYYEEEERQRGNFPDRFSGHQFPNYSSELNVNALLLGDSALYLCASSHPGGARDGYTFGSGTRLTVV.

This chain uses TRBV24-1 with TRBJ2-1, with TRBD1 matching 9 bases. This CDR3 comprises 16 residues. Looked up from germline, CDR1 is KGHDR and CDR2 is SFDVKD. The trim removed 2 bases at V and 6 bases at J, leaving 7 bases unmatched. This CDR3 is CATSDSSGGQGNEQFF. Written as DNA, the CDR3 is TGTGCCACCAGTGATTCATCGGGGGGACAGGGCAATGAGCAGTTCTTC.

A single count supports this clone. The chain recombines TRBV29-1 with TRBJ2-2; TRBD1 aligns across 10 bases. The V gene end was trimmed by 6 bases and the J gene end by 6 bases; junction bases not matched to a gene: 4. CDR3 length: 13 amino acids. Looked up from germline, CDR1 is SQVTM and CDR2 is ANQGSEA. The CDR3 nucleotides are TGCAGCGTCGGACAGGGGGACGCCGGGGAGCTGTTTTTT. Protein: CSVGQGDAGELFF.

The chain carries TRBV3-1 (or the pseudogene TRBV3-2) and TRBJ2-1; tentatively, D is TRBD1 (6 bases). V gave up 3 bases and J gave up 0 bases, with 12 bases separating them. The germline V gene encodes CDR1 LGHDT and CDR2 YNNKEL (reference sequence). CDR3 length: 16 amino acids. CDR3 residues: CASSQRGHLSYNEQFF. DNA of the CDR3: TGTGCCAGCAGCCAGAGGGGACACCTCTCCTACAATGAGCAGTTCTTC.

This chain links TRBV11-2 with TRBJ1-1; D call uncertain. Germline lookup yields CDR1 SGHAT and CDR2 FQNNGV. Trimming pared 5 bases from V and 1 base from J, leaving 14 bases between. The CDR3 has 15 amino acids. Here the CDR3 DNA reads TGTGCCAGCAGCCCACCGGGTCGGCAGAACACTGAAGCTTTCTTT. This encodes CASSPPGRQNTEAFF. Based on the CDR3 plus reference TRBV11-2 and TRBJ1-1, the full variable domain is EAGVAQSPRYKIIEKRQSVAFWCNPISGHATLYWYQQILGQGPKLLIQFQNNGVVDDSQLPKDRFSAERLKGVDSTLKIQPAKLEDSAVYLCASSPPGRQNTEAFFGQGTRLTVV.

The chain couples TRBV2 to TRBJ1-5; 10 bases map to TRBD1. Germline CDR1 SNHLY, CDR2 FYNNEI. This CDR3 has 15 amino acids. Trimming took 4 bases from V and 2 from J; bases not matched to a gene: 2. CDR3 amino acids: CASSGQGAGNQPQHF. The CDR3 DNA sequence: TGTGCCAGCAGTGGACAGGGGGCCGGCAATCAGCCCCAGCATTTT.

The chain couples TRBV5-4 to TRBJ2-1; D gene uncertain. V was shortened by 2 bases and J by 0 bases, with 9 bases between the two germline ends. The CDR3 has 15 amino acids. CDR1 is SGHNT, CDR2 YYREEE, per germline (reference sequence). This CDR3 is CASSLGTTSYNEQFF. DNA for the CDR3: TGTGCCAGCAGCTTAGGCACTACCTCCTACAATGAGCAGTTCTTC.

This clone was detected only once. CDR3 region: CASSPVQGFGGELFF. The DNA of the CDR3 is TGCGCCAGCAGCCCCGTACAGGGCTTCGGCGGGGAGCTGTTTTTT. The chain has TRBV5-1 and TRBJ2-2; D is perhaps TRBD1 (6 bases). The V and J ends lost 4 bases and 7 bases respectively, with 17 bases between them. CDR3 size: 15 residues. Germline V gene data show CDR1 as SGHRS and CDR2 as YFSETQ.

The DNA of the CDR3 is TGTGCCAGCAGTGAACGGCTAGCGGGAGGGTACAATGAGCAGTTCTTC. Its translation is CASSERLAGGYNEQFF. The rearrangement links TRBV2 to TRBJ2-1; 12 bases are shared with TRBD2. Losses at the gene ends were 2 bases for V and 4 bases for J; bases not matched to a gene: 3. Germline assignment: CDR1 SNHLY and CDR2 FYNNEI. The CDR3 is made up of 16 amino acids.

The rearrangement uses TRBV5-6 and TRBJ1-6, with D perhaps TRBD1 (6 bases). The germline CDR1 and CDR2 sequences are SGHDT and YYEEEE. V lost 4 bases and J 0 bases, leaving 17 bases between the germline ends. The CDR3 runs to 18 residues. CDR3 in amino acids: CASSHPEGVSSYNSPLHF. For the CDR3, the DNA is TGTGCCAGCAGCCACCCAGAGGGGGTCAGCTCCTATAATTCACCCCTCCACTTT.

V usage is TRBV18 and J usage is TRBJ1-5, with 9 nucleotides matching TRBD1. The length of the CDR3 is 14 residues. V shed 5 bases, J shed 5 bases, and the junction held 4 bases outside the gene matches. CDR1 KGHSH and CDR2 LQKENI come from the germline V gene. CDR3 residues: CASSSRQGDQPQHF. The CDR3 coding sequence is TGTGCCAGCTCATCACGACAGGGGGATCAGCCCCAGCATTTT.

The CDR3 region has the DNA TGTGCCAGCAGTTCCCGGGACAGGGGGAAATACGAGCAGTACTTC. Translating it yields CASSSRDRGKYEQYF. This chain joins TRBV6-6 and TRBJ2-7; 11 positions agree with TRBD1. V shed 4 bases, J shed 4 bases, and the junction held 6 bases outside the gene matches. Looked up from germline, CDR1 is MNHNY and CDR2 is SVGAGI (reference sequence). The length of the CDR3 is 15 residues.

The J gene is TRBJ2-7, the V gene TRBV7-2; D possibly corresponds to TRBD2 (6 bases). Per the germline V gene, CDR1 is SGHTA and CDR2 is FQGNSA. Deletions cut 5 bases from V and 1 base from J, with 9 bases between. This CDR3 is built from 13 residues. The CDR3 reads CASSRGISYEQYF. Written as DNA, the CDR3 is TGTGCCAGCAGCCGCGGGATTTCCTACGAGCAGTACTTC.